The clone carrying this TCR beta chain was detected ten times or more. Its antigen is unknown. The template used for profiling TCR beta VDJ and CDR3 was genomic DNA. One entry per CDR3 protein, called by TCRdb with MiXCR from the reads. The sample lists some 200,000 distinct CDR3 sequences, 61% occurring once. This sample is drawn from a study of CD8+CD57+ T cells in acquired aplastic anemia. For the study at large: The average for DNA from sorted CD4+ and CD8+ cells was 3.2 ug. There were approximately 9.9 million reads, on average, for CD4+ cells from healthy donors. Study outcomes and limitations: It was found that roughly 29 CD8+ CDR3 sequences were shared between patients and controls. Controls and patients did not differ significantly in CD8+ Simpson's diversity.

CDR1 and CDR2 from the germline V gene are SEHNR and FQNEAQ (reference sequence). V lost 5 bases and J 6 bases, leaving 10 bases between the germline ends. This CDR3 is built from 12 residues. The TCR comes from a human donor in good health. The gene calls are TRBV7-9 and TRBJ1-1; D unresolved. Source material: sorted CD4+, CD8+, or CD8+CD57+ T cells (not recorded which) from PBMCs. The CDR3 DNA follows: TGTGCCAGCAGCCCCAACTTCCCTGAAGCTTTCTTT. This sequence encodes CASSPNFPEAFF.